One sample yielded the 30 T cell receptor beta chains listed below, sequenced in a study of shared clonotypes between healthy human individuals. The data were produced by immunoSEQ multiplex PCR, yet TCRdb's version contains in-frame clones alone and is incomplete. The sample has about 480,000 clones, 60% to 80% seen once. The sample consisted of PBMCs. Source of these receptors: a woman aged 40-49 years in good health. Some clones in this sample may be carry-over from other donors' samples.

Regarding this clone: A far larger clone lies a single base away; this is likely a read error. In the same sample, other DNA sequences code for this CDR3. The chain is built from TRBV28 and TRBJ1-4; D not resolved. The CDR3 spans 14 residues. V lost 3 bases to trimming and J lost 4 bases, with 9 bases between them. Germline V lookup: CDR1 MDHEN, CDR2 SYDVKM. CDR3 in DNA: TGTGCCAGCAGTTTCCGGGATCTTAATGAAAAACTGTTTTTT. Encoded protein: CASSFRDLNEKLFF.

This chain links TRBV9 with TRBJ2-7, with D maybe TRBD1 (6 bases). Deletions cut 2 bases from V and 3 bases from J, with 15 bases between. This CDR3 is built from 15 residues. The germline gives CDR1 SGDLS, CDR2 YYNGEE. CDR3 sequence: CASSVRAGEYYEQYF. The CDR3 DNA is TGTGCCAGCAGCGTGAGGGCAGGGGAATACTACGAGCAGTACTTC.

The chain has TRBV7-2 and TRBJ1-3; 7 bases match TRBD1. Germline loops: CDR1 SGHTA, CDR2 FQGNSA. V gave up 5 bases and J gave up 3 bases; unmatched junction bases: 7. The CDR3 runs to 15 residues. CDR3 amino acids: CASSPFQGDGNTIYF. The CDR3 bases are TGTGCCAGCAGCCCATTCCAGGGGGATGGAAACACCATATATTTT. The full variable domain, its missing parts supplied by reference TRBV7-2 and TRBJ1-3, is GAGVSQSPSNKVTEKGKDVELRCDPISGHTALYWYRQSLGQGLEFLIYFQGNSAPDKSGLPSDRFSAERTGGSVSTLTIQRTQQEDSAVYLCASSPFQGDGNTIYFGEGSWLTVV.

The CDR3, as DNA: TGTGCCAGCAGCTTCGTCCGGACAGGGGTAAACACCGGGGAGCTGTTTTTT. Its protein product is CASSFVRTGVNTGELFF. The rearrangement links TRBV13 to TRBJ2-2, with TRBD1 matching over 9 bases. The J segment lost 2 bases and the V segment lost 3 bases, leaving 7 bases of the junction unmatched. CDR1 is PRHDT, CDR2 FYEKMQ, per germline (reference sequence). This CDR3 has 17 residues. The full variable domain, rest sourced from reference TRBV13 and TRBJ2-2, is AAGVIQSPRHLIKEKRETATLKCYPIPRHDTVYWYQQGPGQDPQFLISFYEKMQSDKGSIPDRFSAQQFSDYHSELNMSSLELGDSALYFCASSFVRTGVNTGELFFGEGSRLTVL.

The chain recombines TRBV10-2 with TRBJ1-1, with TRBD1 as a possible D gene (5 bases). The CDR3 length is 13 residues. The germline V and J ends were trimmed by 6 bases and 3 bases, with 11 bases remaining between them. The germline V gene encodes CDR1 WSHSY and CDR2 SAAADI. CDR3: CASSRDTYTEAFF. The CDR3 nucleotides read TGCGCCAGCAGCAGGGATACATACACTGAAGCTTTCTTT.

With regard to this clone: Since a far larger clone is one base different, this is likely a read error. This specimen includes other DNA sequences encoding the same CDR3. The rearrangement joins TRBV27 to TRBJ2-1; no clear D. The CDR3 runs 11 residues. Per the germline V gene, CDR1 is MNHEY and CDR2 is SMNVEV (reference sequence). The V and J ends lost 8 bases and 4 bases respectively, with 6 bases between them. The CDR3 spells CASSDYNEQFF. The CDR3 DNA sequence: TGTGCCAGCTCAGATTACAATGAGCAGTTCTTC.

The CDR3, as DNA: TGTGCCAGCAGGGATCCGGGACTAGCGGGAGCCTCCTACGAGCAGTACTTC. Translating it yields CASRDPGLAGASYEQYF. The rearrangement links TRBV28 to TRBJ2-7; 14 nucleotides line up with TRBD2. Per germline, CDR1 MDHEN and CDR2 SYDVKM. This CDR3 region has 17 residues. The V segment lost 6 bases and the J segment 0 bases; nucleotides outside the gene matches: 7.

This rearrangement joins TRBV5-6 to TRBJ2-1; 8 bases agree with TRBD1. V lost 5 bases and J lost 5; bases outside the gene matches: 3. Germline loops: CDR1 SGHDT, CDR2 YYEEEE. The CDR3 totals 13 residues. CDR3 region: CASRGQVNNEQFF. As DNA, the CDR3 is TGTGCCAGCAGGGGACAGGTTAACAATGAGCAGTTCTTC.

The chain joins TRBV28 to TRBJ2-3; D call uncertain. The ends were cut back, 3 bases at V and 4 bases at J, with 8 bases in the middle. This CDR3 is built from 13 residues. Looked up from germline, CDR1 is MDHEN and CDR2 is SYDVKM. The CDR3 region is CASSLRTPDTQYF. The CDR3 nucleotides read TGTGCCAGCAGTTTGCGGACCCCAGATACGCAGTATTTT.

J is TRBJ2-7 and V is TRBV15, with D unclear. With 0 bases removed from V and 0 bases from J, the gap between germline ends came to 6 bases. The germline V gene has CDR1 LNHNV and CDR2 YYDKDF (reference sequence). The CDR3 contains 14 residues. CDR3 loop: CATSRDRSSYEQYF. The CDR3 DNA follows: TGTGCCACCAGCAGAGATAGAAGCTCCTACGAGCAGTACTTC.

The CDR3 protein is CASSSLLAGGTTGELFF. CDR3 bases: TGTGCCAGCAGCTCGCTTCTAGCGGGAGGAACCACCGGGGAGCTGTTTTTT. This chain connects TRBV11-2 to TRBJ2-2; 11 bases align to TRBD2. The CDR3 totals 17 residues. The germline gives CDR1 SGHAT, CDR2 FQNNGV. V lost 4 bases and J lost 4; bases outside the gene matches: 8.

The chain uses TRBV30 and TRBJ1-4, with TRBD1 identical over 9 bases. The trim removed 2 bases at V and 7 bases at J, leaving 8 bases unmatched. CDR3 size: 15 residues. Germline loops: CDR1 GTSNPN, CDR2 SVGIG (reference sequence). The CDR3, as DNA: TGTGCCTGGAGTCAGGGACAGGGATCTTTTGAAAAACTGTTTTTT. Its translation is CAWSQGQGSFEKLFF.

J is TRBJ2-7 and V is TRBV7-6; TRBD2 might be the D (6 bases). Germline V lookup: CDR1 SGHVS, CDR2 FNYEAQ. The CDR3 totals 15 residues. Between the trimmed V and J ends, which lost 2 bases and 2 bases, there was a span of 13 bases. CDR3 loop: CASSLFGGSAYEQYF. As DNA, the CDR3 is TGTGCCAGCAGCTTATTCGGGGGATCGGCCTACGAGCAGTACTTC.

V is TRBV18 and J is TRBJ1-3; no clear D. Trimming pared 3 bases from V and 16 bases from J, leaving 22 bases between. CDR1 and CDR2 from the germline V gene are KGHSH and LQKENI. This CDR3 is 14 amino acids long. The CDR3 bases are TGTGCCAGCTCACCGGGTGATCCGCATACACCCGGCTATTTT. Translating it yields CASSPGDPHTPGYF.

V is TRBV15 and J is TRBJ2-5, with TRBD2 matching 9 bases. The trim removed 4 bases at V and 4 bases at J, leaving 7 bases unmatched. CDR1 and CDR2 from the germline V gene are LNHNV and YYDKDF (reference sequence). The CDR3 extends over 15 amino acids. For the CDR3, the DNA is TGTGCCACCAGCATCGCGGGAGGGGTCAGAGAGACCCAGTACTTC. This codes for CATSIAGGVRETQYF.

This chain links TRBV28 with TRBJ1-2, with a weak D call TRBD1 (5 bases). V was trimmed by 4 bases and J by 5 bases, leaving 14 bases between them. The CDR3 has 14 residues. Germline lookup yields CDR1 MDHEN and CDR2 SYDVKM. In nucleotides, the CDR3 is TGTGCCAGCAGTTCACCCGGGACCGGGTATGGCTACACCTTC. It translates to CASSSPGTGYGYTF.

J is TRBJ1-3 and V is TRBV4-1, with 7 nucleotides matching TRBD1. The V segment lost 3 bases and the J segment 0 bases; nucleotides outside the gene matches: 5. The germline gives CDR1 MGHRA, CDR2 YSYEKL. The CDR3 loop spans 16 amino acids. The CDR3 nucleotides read TGCGCCAGCAGCCATCCGGGACAGAACTCTGGAAACACCATATATTTT. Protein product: CASSHPGQNSGNTIYF.

CDR3 protein: CASSPLTSGTDTQYF. The CDR3 DNA reads TGCGCCAGCAGCCCCCTGACTAGCGGAACAGATACGCAGTATTTT. The chain carries TRBV5-1 and TRBJ2-3; 9 nucleotides align to TRBD2. Trimming removed 4 bases from V and 3 bases from J; junction bases left unmatched: 6. Germline-derived CDR1 and CDR2 are SGHRS and YFSETQ. The CDR3 spans 15 residues. The variable domain in full, completed from reference TRBV5-1 and TRBJ2-3, reads KAGVTQTPRYLIKTRGQQVTLSCSPISGHRSVSWYQQTPGQGLQFLFEYFSETQRNKGNFPGRFSGRQFSNSRSEMNVSTLELGDSALYLCASSPLTSGTDTQYFGPGTRLTVL.

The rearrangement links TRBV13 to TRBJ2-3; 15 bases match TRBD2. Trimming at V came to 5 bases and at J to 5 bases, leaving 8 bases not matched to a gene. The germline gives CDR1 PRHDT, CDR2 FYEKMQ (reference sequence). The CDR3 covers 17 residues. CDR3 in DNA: TGTGCCAGCAGCCTTCGGACTAGCGGGAGGGCGTTAGATACGCAGTATTTT. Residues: CASSLRTSGRALDTQYF.

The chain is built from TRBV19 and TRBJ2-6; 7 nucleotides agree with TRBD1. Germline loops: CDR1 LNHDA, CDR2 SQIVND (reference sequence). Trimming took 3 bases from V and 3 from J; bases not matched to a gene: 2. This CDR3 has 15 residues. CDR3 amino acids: CASSMTGNGANVLTF. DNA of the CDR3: TGTGCCAGTAGTATGACAGGGAATGGGGCCAACGTCCTGACTTTC. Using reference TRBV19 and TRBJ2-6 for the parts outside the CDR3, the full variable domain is DGGITQSPKYLFRKEGQNVTLSCEQNLNHDAMYWYRQDPGQGLRLIYYSQIVNDFQKGDIAEGYSVSREKKESFPLTVTSAQKNPTAFYLCASSMTGNGANVLTFGAGSRLTVL.

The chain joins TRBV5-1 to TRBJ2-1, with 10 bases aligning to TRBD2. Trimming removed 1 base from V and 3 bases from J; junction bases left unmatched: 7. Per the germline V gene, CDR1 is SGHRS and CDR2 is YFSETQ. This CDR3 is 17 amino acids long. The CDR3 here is CASSLRTSGPSYNEQFF. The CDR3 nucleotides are TGCGCCAGCAGCTTGCGGACTAGCGGACCCAGCTACAATGAGCAGTTCTTC.

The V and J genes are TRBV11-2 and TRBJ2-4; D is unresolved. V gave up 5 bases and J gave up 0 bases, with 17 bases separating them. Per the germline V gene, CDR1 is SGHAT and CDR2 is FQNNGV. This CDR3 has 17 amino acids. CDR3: CASSVDATTLAKNIQYF. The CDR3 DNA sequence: TGTGCCAGCAGCGTTGACGCCACTACACTAGCCAAAAACATTCAGTACTTC.

The DNA for the CDR3 is TGCGCCAGCAGCCCTACCCAGGGGGCCGTGAACACTGAAGCTTTCTTT. It specifies CASSPTQGAVNTEAFF. The chain uses TRBV5-1 and TRBJ1-1; 8 positions agree with TRBD1. Trimming took 4 bases from V and 0 from J; bases not matched to a gene: 8. CDR1 is SGHRS and CDR2 is YFSETQ in the germline V gene. This CDR3 has 16 amino acids.

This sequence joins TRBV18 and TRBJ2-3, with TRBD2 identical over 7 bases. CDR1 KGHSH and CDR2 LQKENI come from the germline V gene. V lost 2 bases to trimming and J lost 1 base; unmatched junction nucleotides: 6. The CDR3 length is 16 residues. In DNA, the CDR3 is TGTGCCAGCTCACCAGCAAACCTAGCGGGCACAGATACGCAGTATTTT. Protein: CASSPANLAGTDTQYF.

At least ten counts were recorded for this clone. CDR3 DNA: TGCGCCAGCAGCTTGTGGGGACAGAGGACAGATACGCAGTATTTT. Translated: CASSLWGQRTDTQYF. The genes are TRBV5-1 and TRBJ2-3; 7 nucleotides agree with TRBD1. The ends lost 1 base at V and 3 bases at J; junction bases unmatched: 5. The CDR3 sequence is 15 residues long. CDR1 and CDR2 (germline): SGHRS, YFSETQ. The full variable domain, rest sourced from reference TRBV5-1 and TRBJ2-3, is KAGVTQTPRYLIKTRGQQVTLSCSPISGHRSVSWYQQTPGQGLQFLFEYFSETQRNKGNFPGRFSGRQFSNSRSEMNVSTLELGDSALYLCASSLWGQRTDTQYFGPGTRLTVL.

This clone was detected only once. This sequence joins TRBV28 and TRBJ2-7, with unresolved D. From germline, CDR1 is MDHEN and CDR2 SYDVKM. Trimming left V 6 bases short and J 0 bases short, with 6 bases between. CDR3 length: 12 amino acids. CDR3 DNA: TGTGCCAGCAGGCATAGCTCCTACGAGCAGTACTTC. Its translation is CASRHSSYEQYF.

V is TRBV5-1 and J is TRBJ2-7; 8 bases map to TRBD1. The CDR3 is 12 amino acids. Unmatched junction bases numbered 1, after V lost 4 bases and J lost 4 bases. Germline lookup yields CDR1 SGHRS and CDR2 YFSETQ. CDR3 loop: CASSDRGYEQYF. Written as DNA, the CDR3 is TGCGCCAGCAGCGACAGGGGTTACGAGCAGTACTTC.

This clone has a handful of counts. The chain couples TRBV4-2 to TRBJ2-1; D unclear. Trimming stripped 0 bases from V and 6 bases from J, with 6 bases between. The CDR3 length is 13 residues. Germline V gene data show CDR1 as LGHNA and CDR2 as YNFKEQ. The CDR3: CASSQEGSNEQFF. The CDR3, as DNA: TGTGCCAGCAGCCAAGAGGGGTCCAATGAGCAGTTCTTC.

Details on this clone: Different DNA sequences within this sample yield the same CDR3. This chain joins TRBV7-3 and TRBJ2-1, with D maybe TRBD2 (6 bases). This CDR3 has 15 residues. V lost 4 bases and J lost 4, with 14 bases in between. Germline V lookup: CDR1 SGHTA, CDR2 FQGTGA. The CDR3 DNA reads TGTGCCAGCAGCTCCACCTCCGGGACTTACAATGAGCAGTTCTTC. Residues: CASSSTSGTYNEQFF.

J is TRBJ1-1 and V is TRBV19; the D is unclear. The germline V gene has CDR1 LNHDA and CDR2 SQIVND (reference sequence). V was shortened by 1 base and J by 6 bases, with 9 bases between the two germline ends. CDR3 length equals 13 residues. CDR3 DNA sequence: TGTGCCAGTAGTATAGCCACCGCCCCTGAAGCTTTCTTT. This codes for CASSIATAPEAFF.